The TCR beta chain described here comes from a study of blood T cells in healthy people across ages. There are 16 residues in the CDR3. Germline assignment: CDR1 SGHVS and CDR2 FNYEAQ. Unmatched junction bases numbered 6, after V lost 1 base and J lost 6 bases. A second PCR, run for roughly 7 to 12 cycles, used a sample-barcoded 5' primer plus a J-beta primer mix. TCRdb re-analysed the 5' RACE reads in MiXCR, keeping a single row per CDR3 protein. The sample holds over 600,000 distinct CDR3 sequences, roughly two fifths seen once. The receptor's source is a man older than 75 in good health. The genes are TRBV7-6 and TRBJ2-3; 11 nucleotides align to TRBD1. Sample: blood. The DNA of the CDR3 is TGTGCCAGCAGCTTAGTCGGGACAGGGGGTTCCGATACGCAGTATTTT. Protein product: CASSLVGTGGSDTQYF.